Presented here are 24 T cell receptor beta chains from one specimen sequenced in a study of shared clonotypes between healthy human individuals (TCRdb year 2020). The library came from the immunoSEQ multiplex PCR assay. TCRdb stores this immuneACCESS table with in-frame sequences only. Part of the clones is absent; in the studies checked, under half of the shortfall reflects unresolved V genes, and no reason is known for the rest. In all, the sample holds about 490,000 clones, and 70% to 85% of those were seen once. In total, the top ten clones hold about 12% of the sample. The sample taken for sequencing was PBMCs. Every receptor here comes from a woman aged 40 to 50 in good health. Some clones in this sample may be carry-over from other donors' samples.

The chain carries TRBV2 and TRBJ1-5; no reliable D call. CDR1 is SNHLY, CDR2 FYNNEI, per germline. V lost 8 bases to trimming and J lost 2 bases, with 7 bases between them. The length of the CDR3 is 12 residues. CDR3 sequence (DNA): TGTGCCAGCCAGGACGGCAATCAGCCCCAGCATTTT. Translated, it gives CASQDGNQPQHF.

Regarding this clone: Other DNA sequences in this specimen translate into the identical CDR3. The CDR3 loop reads CASSEGLAGQETQYF. The CDR3 region has the DNA TGCGCCAGCAGTGAGGGACTAGCGGGACAAGAGACCCAGTACTTC. The V and J genes are TRBV10-1 and TRBJ2-5; 12 nucleotides align to TRBD2. V trimming: 2 bases; J trimming: 2 bases; junction bases outside the gene matches: 0. Germline-derived CDR1 and CDR2 are WNHNN and SYGVQD (reference sequence). This CDR3 region has 15 residues.

The V call is TRBV7-2, the J call TRBJ2-1; possibly TRBD1 for D (5 bases). Germline V gene lookup returns CDR1 SGHTA and CDR2 FQGNSA. This CDR3 spans 13 amino acids. With 9 bases removed from V and 3 bases from J, the gap between germline ends came to 12 bases. The CDR3 spells CASERQNYNEQFF. The CDR3 DNA follows: TGTGCCAGTGAGCGACAGAACTACAATGAGCAGTTCTTC.

This clone occurred a few times. The rearrangement joins TRBV5-4 to TRBJ1-1; tentatively, D is TRBD1 (5 bases). Germline CDR1 and CDR2: SGHNT and YYREEE (reference sequence). Trimming stripped 4 bases from V and 3 bases from J, with 13 bases between. The length of the CDR3 is 14 residues. The CDR3 coding sequence is TGTGCCAGCAGCCCCATGCGAGGGGACACTGAAGCTTTCTTT. As protein: CASSPMRGDTEAFF.

The V call is TRBV18, the J call TRBJ2-7; TRBD2 might be the D (6 bases). V lost 3 bases and J lost 7, with 16 bases in between. Germline CDR1 is KGHSH and CDR2 is LQKENI. The CDR3 is 14 residues long. DNA for the CDR3: TGTGCCAGCTCACCTACTAGCCGGTCGAGAGAGCAGTACTTC. As protein: CASSPTSRSREQYF.

This chain uses TRBV28 with TRBJ2-7, with D unclear. The CDR3 has 11 amino acids. Germline V CDR1 and CDR2: MDHEN, SYDVKM. With 4 bases removed from V and 3 bases from J, the gap between germline ends came to 4 bases. This CDR3 reads CASSSLYEQYF. The CDR3 coding sequence is TGTGCCAGCAGTTCACTCTACGAGCAGTACTTC.

V usage is TRBV7-6 and J usage is TRBJ2-1; 8 bases are shared with TRBD2. The CDR3 has 15 residues. Trimming removed 5 bases from V and 1 base from J; junction bases left unmatched: 4. Germline CDR1 reads SGHVS; CDR2 reads FNYEAQ. Here the CDR3 reads CASSREGESYNEQFF. The CDR3 nucleotides are TGTGCCAGCAGCCGGGAGGGGGAATCCTACAATGAGCAGTTCTTC.

CDR3 DNA: TGTGCCAGCAGCTTAGTCGGGGTCTACAATGAGCAGTTCTTC. It yields the protein CASSLVGVYNEQFF. The chain carries TRBV7-6 and TRBJ2-1; tentative D call: TRBD2 (5 bases). CDR1 is SGHVS and CDR2 is FNYEAQ in the germline V gene. The V end was cut by 1 base, the J end by 3 bases, with 7 bases between. The CDR3 covers 14 residues.

Note on this clone: At one end the junction does not follow the germline gene, possibly because of a read error. The CDR3 protein is CASSLASGQAGGNTIYF. The CDR3 bases are TGTGCCAGCAGCCTAGCGTCGGGCCAGGCGGGAGGAAACACCATATATTTT. The chain employs TRBV7-9 and TRBJ1-3, with D uncertain. This CDR3 contains 17 residues. The germline CDR1 and CDR2 sequences are SEHNR and FQNEAQ (reference sequence). The full variable domain, completed using reference TRBV7-9 and TRBJ1-3, is DTGVSQNPRHKITKRGQNVTFRCDPISEHNRLYWYRQTLGQGPEFLTYFQNEAQLEKSRLLSDRFSAERPKGSFSTLEIQRTEQGDSAMYLCASSLASGQAGGNTIYFGEGSWLTVV.

The J gene is TRBJ1-1, the V gene TRBV7-9; D is uncertain. The germline CDR1 and CDR2 sequences are SEHNR and FQNEAQ (reference sequence). This CDR3 has 14 residues. The V gene lost 5 bases and the J gene lost 1 base, with 11 bases spanning the gap. In DNA form, the CDR3 reads TGTGCCAGCAGCCCGACACAGCCGAACACTGAAGCTTTCTTT. This translates into CASSPTQPNTEAFF.

This clone was seen only once. The chain couples TRBV6-1 to TRBJ2-7; no clear D gene. This CDR3 region has 14 residues. Trimming left V 7 bases short and J 0 bases short, with 13 bases between. Germline-derived CDR1 and CDR2 are MNHNS and SASEGT. The CDR3 loop reads CASTAARVSYEQYF. In nucleotides, the CDR3 is TGTGCCAGCACCGCGGCACGCGTCTCCTACGAGCAGTACTTC.

The chain recombines TRBV23-1 with TRBJ2-2, with 8 bases that match TRBD1. TRBV23-1 is an ORF, with its function uncertain. V dropped 7 bases and J dropped 2; count of bases not matched to a gene: 9. The CDR3 length is 16 residues. The CDR3 region is CASIRQGRLNTGELFF. The CDR3 DNA is TGCGCCAGCATCAGACAGGGGCGACTTAACACCGGGGAGCTGTTTTTT.

The V call is TRBV19, the J call TRBJ1-2; a weak D match, TRBD1 (5 bases). Per germline, CDR1 LNHDA and CDR2 SQIVND (reference sequence). The CDR3 sequence is 14 residues long. Trimming removed 4 bases from V and 2 bases from J, with 11 bases in between. The DNA of the CDR3 is TGTGCCAGTAGTAGTATGAAGGGGAACTATGGCTACACCTTC. The encoded protein is CASSSMKGNYGYTF. The full variable domain, its missing parts supplied by reference TRBV19 and TRBJ1-2, is DGGITQSPKYLFRKEGQNVTLSCEQNLNHDAMYWYRQDPGQGLRLIYYSQIVNDFQKGDIAEGYSVSREKKESFPLTVTSAQKNPTAFYLCASSSMKGNYGYTFGSGTRLTVV.

This clone was seen just once. The chain employs TRBV7-9 and TRBJ2-5; 10 bases are shared with TRBD1. V lost 5 bases and J lost 4; bases outside the gene matches: 1. Germline loops: CDR1 SEHNR, CDR2 FQNEAQ (reference sequence). The CDR3 has 13 residues. The CDR3 bases are TGTGCCAGCAGCCGGGACAGGGGAGAGACCCAGTACTTC. Its translation is CASSRDRGETQYF.

The chain uses TRBV18 and TRBJ2-2, with TRBD2 matching 11 bases. V shed 3 bases and J 1 base; nucleotides not matched to a gene: 1. Germline CDR1 KGHSH, CDR2 LQKENI. This CDR3 spans 16 amino acids. CDR3 nucleotide sequence: TGTGCCAGCTCACCCGGACTAGCGGGGAACACCGGGGAGCTGTTTTTT. It codes for CASSPGLAGNTGELFF.

The V gene is TRBV11-2, the J gene TRBJ2-7; no firm D call. The germline gives CDR1 SGHAT, CDR2 FQNNGV. This CDR3 is built from 12 residues. V was cut by 5 bases and J by 3 bases, with 8 bases left in between. The CDR3 DNA reads TGTGCCAGCAGCGCGCAGAGCTACGAGCAGTACTTC. As protein: CASSAQSYEQYF.

In its sample, this clone was seen a few times. CDR3 sequence reads: CASSLVGGGYNEQFF. CDR3 sequence (DNA): TGTGCCAGCAGCTTAGTTGGGGGGGGCTACAATGAGCAGTTCTTC. The chain uses TRBV11-2 and TRBJ2-1, with 7 bases identical to TRBD2. The V and J ends lost 1 base and 3 bases, in that order; junction bases with no gene match: 3. Germline lookup yields CDR1 SGHAT and CDR2 FQNNGV. The CDR3 sequence is 15 residues long.

This clone was counted many times. The chain recombines TRBV4-3 with TRBJ2-7, with D hard to call. The ends were cut back, 4 bases at V and 0 bases at J, with 16 bases in the middle. The CDR3 consists of 16 residues. Germline lookup yields CDR1 LGHNA and CDR2 YSLEER. CDR3 residues: CASSLPSPESSYEQYF. As DNA, the CDR3 is TGCGCCAGCAGCCTTCCGAGTCCCGAAAGCTCCTACGAGCAGTACTTC.

The rearrangement joins TRBV15 to TRBJ1-1; weak D call: TRBD1 (6 bases). The CDR3 is 15 amino acids. Per germline, CDR1 LNHNV and CDR2 YYDKDF (reference sequence). V was pared by 0 bases and J by 1 base, with 9 bases between. The CDR3 is CATSRDRGRNTEAFF. For the CDR3, the DNA is TGTGCCACCAGCAGAGACAGGGGAAGGAACACTGAAGCTTTCTTT.

The rearrangement joins TRBV27 to TRBJ2-3; D not certain. There are 14 residues in the CDR3. The germline V and J ends were trimmed by 3 bases and 0 bases, with 7 bases remaining between them. CDR1 MNHEY and CDR2 SMNVEV come from the germline V gene (reference sequence). The CDR3 DNA reads as TGTGCCAGCAGTTTCGGGCTGAGCACAGATACGCAGTATTTT. It yields the protein CASSFGLSTDTQYF.

The CDR3 DNA reads TGCGCCAGCAGCTTGGAGGTCGGGGGGTATGGTGGCTACACCTTC. Its protein product is CASSLEVGGYGGYTF. The genes are TRBV5-1 and TRBJ1-2; D possibly corresponds to TRBD1 (5 bases). CDR3 length: 15 residues. Germline CDR1 SGHRS, CDR2 YFSETQ. V was pared by 0 bases and J by 7 bases, with 16 bases between.

CDR3 in amino acids: CASSTGGAGYEQYF. The DNA for the CDR3 is TGTGCCAGCAGTACAGGGGGCGCCGGGTACGAGCAGTACTTC. The genes are TRBV6-1 and TRBJ2-7; 9 bases fit TRBD1. The J segment lost 4 bases and the V segment lost 5 bases, leaving 6 bases of the junction unmatched. Germline CDR1 reads MNHNS; CDR2 reads SASEGT. CDR3 size: 14 residues.

This clone has only a few counts. V usage is TRBV4-1 and J usage is TRBJ2-2, with D perhaps being TRBD1 or TRBD2 (5 bases each). V lost 5 bases and J lost 3, with 25 bases in between. Germline V CDR1 and CDR2: MGHRA, YSYEKL. This CDR3 comprises 19 residues. The CDR3 DNA is TGCGCCAGCAGCTTAAGGCTTTTCGGGGCAGCTCGGGACACCGGGGAGCTGTTTTTT. Its translation: CASSLRLFGAARDTGELFF.

The CDR3 DNA sequence: TGTGCCAGCAGCTTAAACCGGGACAGATGGTCCGAGCAGTACTTC. This gives the protein CASSLNRDRWSEQYF. The chain carries TRBV11-1 and TRBJ2-7; TRBD1 agrees at 7 bases. J lost 6 bases, V lost 2 bases, and 10 bases had no gene match. The germline gives CDR1 SGHAT, CDR2 FQDESV (reference sequence). The CDR3 consists of 15 residues.